One and the same sample provided the 23 T cell receptor beta chains below, sequenced in a study of T cell repertoires in cytomegalovirus infection. Their antigen targets remain unknown. TCRdb reprocessed the reads with MiXCR, giving one entry per CDR3 protein. The sample shows hundreds of thousands of distinct CDR3 sequences, approximately 42% of them seen only once. This material consisted of cultured PBMCs, taken from culture after CMV antigen stimulation. The origin of the receptors is a human donor in good health (CMV status not recorded). Some clones in this sample may be carry-over from other donors' samples.

This clonotype is a singleton in its sample. J is TRBJ2-7 and V is TRBV27; 11 positions agree with TRBD2. V shed 5 bases and J 2 bases; nucleotides not matched to a gene: 8. Per the germline V gene, CDR1 is MNHEY and CDR2 is SMNVEV (reference sequence). This CDR3 region has 16 residues. The chain's CDR3 is CASSLHSGRVPYEQYF. For the CDR3, the DNA is TGTGCCAGCAGTCTCCATAGCGGGAGGGTCCCCTACGAGCAGTACTTC.

The chain recombines TRBV12-3 or TRBV12-4 with TRBJ2-3, with D unresolved. The ends were cut back, 6 bases at V and 2 bases at J, with 12 bases in the middle. The CDR3 totals 14 residues. The CDR3: CASSANRPTDTQYF. The CDR3, as DNA: TGTGCCAGCAGCGCCAACAGACCCACAGATACGCAGTATTTT.

V usage is TRBV7-2 and J usage is TRBJ1-2; 7 positions match TRBD1. The V and J ends lost 6 bases and 0 bases, in that order; junction bases with no gene match: 10. The CDR3 totals 16 residues. The V gene's germline CDR1 is SGHTA and CDR2 FQGNSA. The CDR3 reads CASSSQGGIANYGYTF. DNA for the CDR3: TGTGCCAGCAGTTCTCAGGGGGGGATAGCTAACTATGGCTACACCTTC.

This rearrangement joins TRBV11-2 to TRBJ2-6; unclear D gene. The CDR3 contains 14 residues. Germline values: CDR1 SGHAT, CDR2 FQNNGV. Trimming left V 5 bases short and J 2 bases short, with 7 bases between. Written as DNA, the CDR3 is TGTGCCAGCAGCCCTGACACTGGGGCCAACGTCCTGACTTTC. Translating gives CASSPDTGANVLTF.

This clonotype showed up just a few times. The J gene is TRBJ1-5, the V gene TRBV19; D might be TRBD1 (6 bases). Trimming left V 6 bases short and J 4 bases short, with 19 bases between. CDR3 length: 16 amino acids. The V gene's germline CDR1 is LNHDA and CDR2 SQIVND (reference sequence). The CDR3 protein is CASRERSRGRNQPQHF. The CDR3 bases are TGTGCCAGTAGAGAGCGGAGCAGGGGTAGGAATCAGCCCCAGCATTTT.

The chain links TRBV10-3 to TRBJ2-5; a possible D gene is TRBD1 (6 bases). Germline V gives CDR1 ENHRY, CDR2 SYGVKD. The length of the CDR3 is 14 residues. Trimming cost V 8 bases and J 0 bases, with 13 bases left between them. The CDR3 nucleotides read TGTGCCATCGGACCTCGGGACAACCAAGAGACCCAGTACTTC. This sequence encodes CAIGPRDNQETQYF.

The chain combines TRBV19 with TRBJ2-2; unclear D gene. The CDR3 extends over 13 amino acids. The ends were cut back, 2 bases at V and 5 bases at J, with 6 bases in the middle. Germline CDR1 is LNHDA and CDR2 is SQIVND (reference sequence). DNA for the CDR3: TGTGCCAGTAGTATATCAGTTACCGGGGAGCTGTTTTTT. This codes for CASSISVTGELFF.

This clonotype was detected a few times. The genes are TRBV6-6 and TRBJ2-3, with D perhaps given as TRBD1 or TRBD2 (5 bases each). The V end was cut by 2 bases, the J end by 2 bases, with 14 bases between. The CDR3 consists of 16 residues. Germline CDR1 MNHNY, CDR2 SVGAGI (reference sequence). This chain's CDR3 is CASSYKGSLATDTQYF. In DNA, the CDR3 is TGTGCCAGCAGTTACAAGGGGAGTTTGGCCACAGATACGCAGTATTTT.

The V call is TRBV6-1, the J call TRBJ2-1; possible D gene TRBD2, 6 bases. The CDR3 totals 14 residues. Deletions cut 6 bases from V and 8 bases from J, with 17 bases between. Germline V CDR1 and CDR2: MNHNS, SASEGT. CDR3 bases: TGTGCCAGCAGACCCTCACTAGCCACCGATGAGCAGTTCTTC. It specifies CASRPSLATDEQFF.

This clonotype has more than one count but fewer than ten. The V call is TRBV6-1, the J call TRBJ2-2; D call uncertain. CDR3 length: 14 residues. CDR1 is MNHNS and CDR2 is SASEGT in the germline V gene. Trimming stripped 5 bases from V and 3 bases from J, with 10 bases between. This chain's CDR3 is CASSPRRYTGELFF. CDR3 nucleotide sequence: TGTGCCAGCAGTCCCCGTAGGTACACCGGGGAGCTGTTTTTT.

This chain joins TRBV10-2 and TRBJ2-7; maybe TRBD2 (5 bases). There are 13 residues in the CDR3. The germline V gene encodes CDR1 WSHSY and CDR2 SAAADI. Trimming stripped 2 bases from V and 2 bases from J, with 7 bases between. CDR3 coding DNA: TGCGCCAGCAGTGAGGTACTAGCCTACGAGCAGTACTTC. Its translation is CASSEVLAYEQYF.

The chain couples TRBV25-1 to TRBJ1-5, with a tentative D call TRBD1 (5 bases). The CDR3 consists of 13 residues. Trimming removed 4 bases from V and 7 bases from J, with 11 bases in between. Germline-derived CDR1 and CDR2 are MGHDK and SYGVNS. The CDR3 loop is CASSAGYQQPQHF. The CDR3 coding sequence is TGTGCCAGCAGTGCAGGGTATCAACAGCCCCAGCATTTT. Full variable domain (outside the CDR3, taken from reference TRBV25-1 and TRBJ1-5): EADIYQTPRYLVIGTGKKITLECSQTMGHDKMYWYQQDPGMELHLIHYSYGVNSTEKGDLSSESTVSRIRTEHFPLTLESARPSHTSQYLCASSAGYQQPQHFGDGTRLSIL.

V and J are TRBV6-5 and TRBJ1-6, with D maybe TRBD1 (5 bases). The V gene's germline CDR1 is MNHEY and CDR2 SVGAGI. With 0 bases removed from V and 9 bases from J, the gap between germline ends came to 9 bases. The CDR3 has 14 amino acids. CDR3 bases: TGTGCCAGCAGTTACTCGGGCAGGGCTTCACCCCTCCACTTT. Its protein is CASSYSGRASPLHF.

V gene TRBV19 combines with J gene TRBJ2-5; D is uncertain. V lost 1 base, J lost 3 bases, and 6 bases lay in between. CDR1 and CDR2 from the germline V gene are LNHDA and SQIVND (reference sequence). The CDR3 totals 13 residues. Here the CDR3 DNA reads TGTGCCAGTAGTATAGGCGCGGAAGAGACCCAGTACTTC. Its protein is CASSIGAEETQYF.

The chain is built from TRBV6-5 and TRBJ2-5, with D possibly being TRBD2 (7 bases). Germline CDR1 reads MNHEY; CDR2 reads SVGAGI. The V end lost 2 bases, the J end lost 3 bases, and 25 bases lay between the germline ends. The length of the CDR3 is 19 residues. The CDR3 nucleotides are TGTGCCAGCAGTTACCGCTGGGGGGGCGGAAAGGGCTTTGAAGAGACCCAGTACTTC. This sequence encodes CASSYRWGGGKGFEETQYF.

This rearrangement joins TRBV10-3 to TRBJ2-1; the match to TRBD2 covers 8 bases. The CDR3 spans 15 residues. Germline-derived CDR1 and CDR2 are ENHRY and SYGVKD. Trimming took 4 bases from V and 5 from J; bases not matched to a gene: 7. The CDR3 here is CAISGRAGVNNEQFF. CDR3 in DNA: TGTGCCATCAGTGGCAGAGCGGGGGTCAACAATGAGCAGTTCTTC.

This chain connects TRBV2 to TRBJ2-1, with D unclear. Per the germline V gene, CDR1 is SNHLY and CDR2 is FYNNEI. The CDR3 loop spans 14 amino acids. Trimming pared 2 bases from V and 6 bases from J, leaving 11 bases between. Here the CDR3 reads CASSERGPSNEQFF. In nucleotides, the CDR3 is TGTGCCAGCAGTGAAAGAGGCCCCAGCAATGAGCAGTTCTTC.

This clonotype was observed a few times. The V call is TRBV2, the J call TRBJ1-5; a possible D gene is TRBD1 (5 bases). Germline-derived CDR1 and CDR2 are SNHLY and FYNNEI. CDR3 size: 13 residues. Trimming left V 4 bases short and J 11 bases short, with 15 bases between. CDR3 DNA sequence: TGTGCCAGCAGTGTCGGGACCTCACGGGCCCAGCATTTT. It specifies CASSVGTSRAQHF.

This rearrangement joins TRBV27 to TRBJ2-7; D remains unclear. Germline V CDR1 and CDR2: MNHEY, SMNVEV (reference sequence). The CDR3 sequence is 13 residues long. Trimming cost V 0 bases and J 6 bases, with 9 bases left between them. The CDR3 DNA reads TGTGCCAGCAGTTTATCGACCCAATCCGAGCAGTACTTC. Protein: CASSLSTQSEQYF.

The chain recombines TRBV7-6 with TRBJ2-7, with TRBD2 matching over 10 bases. Germline lookup yields CDR1 SGHVS and CDR2 FNYEAQ. The CDR3 runs to 16 residues. Trimming at V came to 0 bases and at J to 5 bases, leaving 7 bases not matched to a gene. CDR3 coding DNA: TGTGCCAGCAGCTTAGCGGGGGCTAGCGGGAGCCACGAGCAGTACTTC. Protein product: CASSLAGASGSHEQYF.

This clonotype appeared a few times. This chain links TRBV4-3 with TRBJ2-5, with a weak D call TRBD2 (6 bases). Trimming took 6 bases from V and 2 from J, leaving 13 bases between them. This CDR3 comprises 14 residues. Germline values: CDR1 LGHNA, CDR2 YSLEER. In DNA, the CDR3 is TGCGCCAGCAGTAATGGAGCGGGTCAAGAGACCCAGTACTTC. Its protein product is CASSNGAGQETQYF.

The genes are TRBV12-3 or TRBV12-4 and TRBJ2-5; D gene ambiguous. The ends were cut back, 6 bases at V and 7 bases at J, with 15 bases in the middle. The CDR3 covers 13 residues. The CDR3 loop reads CASSQGIAGTQYF. In DNA form, the CDR3 reads TGTGCCAGCAGCCAAGGGATAGCCGGGACCCAGTACTTC.

The J gene is TRBJ2-1, the V gene TRBV12-3 or TRBV12-4; possibly TRBD1 for D (6 bases). CDR3 length: 17 residues. V lost 4 bases to trimming and J lost 1 base, with 17 bases between them. DNA of the CDR3: TGTGCCAGCAGTTCAAGGACAGTCCCAGCTTCCTACAATGAGCAGTTCTTC. This gives the protein CASSSRTVPASYNEQFF.